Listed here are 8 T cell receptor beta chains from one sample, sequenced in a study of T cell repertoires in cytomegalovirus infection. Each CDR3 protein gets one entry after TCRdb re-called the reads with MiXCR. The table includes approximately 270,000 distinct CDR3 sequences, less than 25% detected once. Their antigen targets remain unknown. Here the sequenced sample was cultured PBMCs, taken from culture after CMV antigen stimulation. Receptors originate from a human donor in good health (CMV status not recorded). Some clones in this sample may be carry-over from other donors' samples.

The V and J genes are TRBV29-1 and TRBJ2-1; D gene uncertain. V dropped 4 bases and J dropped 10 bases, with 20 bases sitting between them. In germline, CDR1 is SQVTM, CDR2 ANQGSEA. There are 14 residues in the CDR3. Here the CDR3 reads CSVAASSRSPEQFF. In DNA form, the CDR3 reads TGCAGCGTTGCGGCGTCTTCCAGGTCTCCGGAGCAGTTCTTC.

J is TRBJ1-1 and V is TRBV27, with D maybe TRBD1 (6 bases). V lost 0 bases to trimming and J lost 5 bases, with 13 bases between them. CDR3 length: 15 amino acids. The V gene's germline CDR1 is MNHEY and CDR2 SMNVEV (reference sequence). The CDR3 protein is CASSLSWGLGTEAFF. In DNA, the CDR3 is TGTGCCAGCAGTTTATCTTGGGGGCTGGGAACTGAAGCTTTCTTT.

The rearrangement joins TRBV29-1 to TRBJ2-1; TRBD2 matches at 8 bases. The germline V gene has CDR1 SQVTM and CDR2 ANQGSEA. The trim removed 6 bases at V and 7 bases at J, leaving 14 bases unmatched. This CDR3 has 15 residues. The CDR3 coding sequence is TGCAGCGTGGGGACTAGTCAAAGGGGAATAAATGAGCAGTTCTTC. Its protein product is CSVGTSQRGINEQFF.

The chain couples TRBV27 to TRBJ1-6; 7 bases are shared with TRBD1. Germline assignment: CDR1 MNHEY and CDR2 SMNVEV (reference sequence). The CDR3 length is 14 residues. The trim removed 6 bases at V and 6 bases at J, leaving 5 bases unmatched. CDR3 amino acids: CASRAGQSNSPLHF. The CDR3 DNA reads TGTGCCAGCAGGGCGGGACAGAGTAATTCACCCCTCCACTTT.

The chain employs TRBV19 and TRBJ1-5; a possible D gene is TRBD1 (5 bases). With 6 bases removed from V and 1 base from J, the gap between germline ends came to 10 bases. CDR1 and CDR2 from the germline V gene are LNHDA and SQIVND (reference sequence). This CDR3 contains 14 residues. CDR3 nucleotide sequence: TGTGCCAGTAGGTCCTCAGGGAGCAATCAGCCCCAGCATTTT. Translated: CASRSSGSNQPQHF.

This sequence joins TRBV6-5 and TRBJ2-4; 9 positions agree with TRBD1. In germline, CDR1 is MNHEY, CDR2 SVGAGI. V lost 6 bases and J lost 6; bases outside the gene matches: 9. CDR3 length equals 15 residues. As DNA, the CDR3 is TGTGCCAGCAGCAAAGGGGGGACAGGGATAAACATTCAGTACTTC. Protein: CASSKGGTGINIQYF.

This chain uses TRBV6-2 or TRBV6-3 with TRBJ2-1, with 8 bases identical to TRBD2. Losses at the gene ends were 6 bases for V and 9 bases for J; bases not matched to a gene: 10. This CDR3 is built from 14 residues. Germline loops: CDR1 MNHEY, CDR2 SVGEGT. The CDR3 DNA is TGTGCCAGCAGGGCCCCCGGGAGGGCCCCTGAGCAGTTCTTC. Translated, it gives CASRAPGRAPEQFF.

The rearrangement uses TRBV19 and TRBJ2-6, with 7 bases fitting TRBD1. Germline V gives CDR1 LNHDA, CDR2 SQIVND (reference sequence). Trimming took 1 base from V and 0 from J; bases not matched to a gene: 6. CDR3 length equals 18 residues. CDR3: CASSIVGTASSGANVLTF. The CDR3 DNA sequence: TGTGCCAGTAGTATAGTTGGGACAGCCAGCTCTGGGGCCAACGTCCTGACTTTC.